Following are 24 T cell receptor beta chains from one sample sequenced in a study of T cell changes during pregnancy in multiple sclerosis. The data were produced by immunoSEQ multiplex PCR, yet TCRdb's version contains in-frame clones alone and is incomplete. The table has about 28,000 clones, around 90% seen once; the top ten hold around 0.78%. Sequenced material: CD4+ T cells from peripheral blood mononuclear cells, taken in the first trimester of pregnancy. The receptors were gathered from a female donor in good health, enrolled as a control in a pregnancy study.

The V call is TRBV30, the J call TRBJ2-5; TRBD2 might be the D (5 bases). This CDR3 contains 13 residues. Germline lookup yields CDR1 GTSNPN and CDR2 SVGIG (reference sequence). V lost 3 bases to trimming and J lost 2 bases, with 10 bases between them. CDR3 bases: TGTGCCTGGAGGACTGGACTTCAAGAGACCCAGTACTTC. It codes for CAWRTGLQETQYF.

The chain combines TRBV5-8 with TRBJ1-2; TRBD1 aligns across 9 bases. Germline-derived CDR1 and CDR2 are SGHTS and YDEGEE. The trim removed 0 bases at V and 2 bases at J, leaving 2 bases unmatched. The CDR3 runs to 15 residues. The chain's CDR3 is CASSLVGTGNYGYTF. CDR3 DNA: TGTGCCAGCAGCTTGGTCGGGACAGGGAACTATGGCTACACCTTC.

This clone was counted a single time. The V and J genes are TRBV11-3 and TRBJ2-1; TRBD2 matches 8 bases. CDR3 length equals 16 residues. CDR1 is SGHNT and CDR2 is YENEEA in the germline V gene. The ends lost 5 bases at V and 2 bases at J; junction bases unmatched: 8. This chain's CDR3 is CASSPQSGGPYNEQFF. CDR3 nucleotide sequence: TGTGCCAGCAGCCCTCAATCGGGGGGGCCCTACAATGAGCAGTTCTTC.

This clone appeared once. The rearrangement uses TRBV5-1 and TRBJ2-3; D perhaps matches TRBD2 (5 bases). Germline CDR1 and CDR2: SGHRS and YFSETQ. The CDR3 sequence is 18 residues long. Trimming removed 9 bases at V and 2 bases at J, with 28 bases between. The CDR3 sequence: CAKEGRGSDLGYTDTQYF. CDR3 DNA sequence: TGCGCCAAAGAGGGCAGAGGATCTGACTTAGGATACACAGATACGCAGTATTTT.

The rearrangement uses TRBV11-3 and TRBJ2-7; D is possibly TRBD2 (6 bases). CDR1 and CDR2 (germline): SGHNT, YENEEA. The CDR3 extends over 14 amino acids. V gave up 5 bases and J gave up 3 bases, with 14 bases separating them. In DNA form, the CDR3 reads TGTGCCAGCAGCCGTAGCCAGGGACTCTACGAGCAGTACTTC. It encodes CASSRSQGLYEQYF.

The rearrangement joins TRBV29-1 to TRBJ2-7, with D possibly TRBD1 on 6 matching bases. Germline V gene sequence: CDR1 SQVTM, CDR2 ANQGSEA. The CDR3 extends over 16 amino acids. Trimming removed 4 bases at V and 2 bases at J, with 21 bases between. In nucleotides, the CDR3 is TGCAGCGTTGCAGGGGCAGGGGCCGAGACCGCCTACGAGCAGTACTTC. As protein: CSVAGAGAETAYEQYF.

The genes are TRBV1 and TRBJ1-1; the D call TRBD1 from the table was never checked on the DNA. TRBV1 constitutes a pseudogene. This CDR3 has 13 amino acids. CDR3: CTSSLKQLLEAFF. CDR3 in DNA: TGCACCAGCAGCCTTAAACAGCTACTTGAAGCTTTCTTT.

The chain couples TRBV6-6 to TRBJ2-7; possible D gene TRBD1, 5 bases. Trimming left V 4 bases short and J 2 bases short, with 15 bases between. The germline gives CDR1 MNHNY, CDR2 SVGAGI (reference sequence). The CDR3 sequence is 15 residues long. The CDR3 DNA is TGTGCCAGCAGTTTCCCGACAGAATTTGCCTACGAGCAGTACTTC. It translates to CASSFPTEFAYEQYF.

V and J are TRBV5-1 and TRBJ2-1; 7 bases fit TRBD1. The V gene end was trimmed by 2 bases and the J gene end by 8 bases; junction bases not matched to a gene: 10. Per germline, CDR1 SGHRS and CDR2 YFSETQ. The CDR3 has 15 residues. In nucleotides, the CDR3 is TGCGCCAGCAGCTTTGGTCGACAGGGTCGGGATGAGCAGTTCTTC. Translation: CASSFGRQGRDEQFF. Using reference TRBV5-1 and TRBJ2-1 for the parts outside the CDR3, the full variable domain is KAGVTQTPRYLIKTRGQQVTLSCSPISGHRSVSWYQQTPGQGLQFLFEYFSETQRNKGNFPGRFSGRQFSNSRSEMNVSTLELGDSALYLCASSFGRQGRDEQFFGPGTRLTVL.

This chain links TRBV7-6 with TRBJ2-7; D is unresolved. The CDR3 totals 12 residues. CDR1 SGHVS and CDR2 FNYEAQ come from the germline V gene. Trimming shortened V by 1 base and J by 3 bases, and 4 bases separated the two germline ends. CDR3 DNA sequence: TGTGCCAGCAGCTTAGACAACTACGAGCAGTACTTC. This translates into CASSLDNYEQYF.

This clone has just one count. The rearrangement uses TRBV5-1 and TRBJ1-1; D call uncertain. V lost 4 bases and J 0 bases, leaving 7 bases between the germline ends. CDR1 and CDR2 from the germline V gene are SGHRS and YFSETQ. There are 13 residues in the CDR3. CDR3: CASSIEVNTEAFF. The CDR3 DNA follows: TGCGCCAGCAGCATAGAGGTGAACACTGAAGCTTTCTTT.

The chain combines TRBV19 with TRBJ2-7, with 11 positions matching TRBD2. The CDR3 totals 15 residues. V shed 6 bases and J 7 bases; nucleotides not matched to a gene: 11. The germline V gene has CDR1 LNHDA and CDR2 SQIVND (reference sequence). CDR3 residues: CASRPLAGGSGEQYF. CDR3 nucleotides: TGTGCCAGTAGACCTCTAGCGGGGGGATCGGGGGAGCAGTACTTC.

The CDR3 loop reads CASSGRGTNYGYTF. The CDR3 nucleotides read TGTGCCAGCAGTGGGAGGGGGACTAACTATGGCTACACCTTC. This chain joins TRBV5-5 and TRBJ1-2, with D perhaps TRBD1 (6 bases). Germline values: CDR1 SGHKS, CDR2 YYEKEE (reference sequence). V was clipped by 5 bases and J by 0 bases, with 11 bases between them. This CDR3 region has 14 residues.

V is TRBV9 and J is TRBJ2-3; D unclear. CDR3 size: 13 residues. Trimming shortened V by 3 bases and J by 0 bases, and 5 bases separated the two germline ends. In germline, CDR1 is SGDLS, CDR2 YYNGEE. Here the CDR3 DNA reads TGTGCCAGCAGCGGACAAAGCACAGATACGCAGTATTTT. Translating it yields CASSGQSTDTQYF. Full variable domain (rest looked up from reference TRBV9 and TRBJ2-3): DSGVTQTPKHLITATGQRVTLRCSPRSGDLSVYWYQQSLDQGLQFLIQYYNGEERAKGNILERFSAQQFPDLHSELNLSSLELGDSALYFCASSGQSTDTQYFGPGTRLTVL.

This clone has more than one count but fewer than ten. The chain has TRBV5-1 and TRBJ1-3, with TRBD1 as a possible D gene (6 bases). The germline V gene has CDR1 SGHRS and CDR2 YFSETQ. The CDR3 is made up of 17 amino acids. Trimming shortened V by 1 base and J by 0 bases, and 14 bases separated the two germline ends. The CDR3 nucleotides are TGCGCCAGCAGCTTGAGTATGACAGGCGGCTCTGGAAACACCATATATTTT. This gives the protein CASSLSMTGGSGNTIYF.

This sequence joins TRBV11-3 and TRBJ2-1, with 7 nucleotides matching TRBD2. This CDR3 contains 16 residues. CDR1 is SGHNT, CDR2 YENEEA, per germline. V shed 1 base, J shed 4 bases, and the junction held 7 bases outside the gene matches. CDR3 protein: CASSLGVAGLYNEQFF. DNA of the CDR3: TGTGCCAGCAGCTTAGGGGTGGCGGGACTATACAATGAGCAGTTCTTC.

Worth noting for this clone: A read error is possible here, since a much larger clone lies one base away. Here the CDR3 DNA reads TGTGCCGGCAGCGCCGGGGGAGAAAAACTGTTTTTT. Its protein is CAGSAGGEKLFF. The genes are TRBV4-2 and TRBJ1-4; possible D gene TRBD1, 5 bases. CDR3 length: 12 residues. The germline CDR1 and CDR2 sequences are LGHNA and YNFKEQ.

This chain uses TRBV29-1 with TRBJ1-2; TRBD1 matches 8 bases. The CDR3 loop spans 11 amino acids. The germline gives CDR1 SQVTM, CDR2 ANQGSEA. V was pared by 7 bases and J by 4 bases, with 2 bases of the junction left unmatched. CDR3 in amino acids: CSAGGAYGYTF. CDR3 bases: TGCAGCGCAGGGGGCGCCTATGGCTACACCTTC.

The chain joins TRBV30 to TRBJ1-1, with unresolved D. The germline gives CDR1 GTSNPN, CDR2 SVGIG (reference sequence). Trimming removed 1 base at V and 1 base at J, with 7 bases between. CDR3 length: 13 amino acids. The CDR3 here is CAWSATRNTEAFF. In DNA form, the CDR3 reads TGTGCCTGGAGTGCCACAAGGAACACTGAAGCTTTCTTT.

DNA of the CDR3: TGTGCCAGCAGTTGGGTCGGGAACACCATATATTTT. This codes for CASSWVGNTIYF. The rearrangement uses TRBV5-5 and TRBJ1-3; no clear D. Trimming pared 5 bases from V and 7 bases from J, leaving 10 bases between. Germline V gene lookup returns CDR1 SGHKS and CDR2 YYEKEE (reference sequence). The CDR3 covers 12 residues.

The V call is TRBV7-2, the J call TRBJ2-2, with D perhaps matching TRBD2 (6 bases). This CDR3 contains 16 residues. V lost 2 bases to trimming and J lost 6 bases, with 16 bases between them. CDR1 and CDR2 from the germline V gene are SGHTA and FQGNSA. The CDR3 DNA reads as TGTGCCAGCAGCTTACCCTCTGGAGGGACGGCCGGGGAGCTGTTTTTT. Its translation: CASSLPSGGTAGELFF.

The chain is built from TRBV27 and TRBJ1-5; D gene unclear. CDR1 and CDR2 (germline): MNHEY, SMNVEV (reference sequence). The CDR3 is 15 residues long. V was cut by 6 bases and J by 0 bases, with 12 bases left in between. The DNA of the CDR3 is TGTGCCAGCAGCCCAGCCGGGTATAGCAATCAGCCCCAGCATTTT. Translated, it gives CASSPAGYSNQPQHF.

This rearrangement joins TRBV7-2 to TRBJ2-1, with D perhaps matching TRBD1 (5 bases). Germline V gives CDR1 SGHTA, CDR2 FQGNSA. This CDR3 has 12 residues. V was shortened by 2 bases and J by 6 bases, with 5 bases between the two germline ends. DNA for the CDR3: TGTGCCAGCAGCTTACAGGGCAATGAGCAGTTCTTC. It yields the protein CASSLQGNEQFF.

CDR3 protein: CASSLSGAETQYF. In DNA form, the CDR3 reads TGTGCCAGCAGCTTATCTGGGGCGGAGACCCAGTACTTC. This chain connects TRBV7-9 to TRBJ2-5; D is possibly TRBD1 (5 bases). Germline lookup yields CDR1 SEHNR and CDR2 FQNEAQ (reference sequence). V gave up 2 bases and J gave up 5 bases, with 9 bases separating them. The CDR3 is made up of 13 amino acids.